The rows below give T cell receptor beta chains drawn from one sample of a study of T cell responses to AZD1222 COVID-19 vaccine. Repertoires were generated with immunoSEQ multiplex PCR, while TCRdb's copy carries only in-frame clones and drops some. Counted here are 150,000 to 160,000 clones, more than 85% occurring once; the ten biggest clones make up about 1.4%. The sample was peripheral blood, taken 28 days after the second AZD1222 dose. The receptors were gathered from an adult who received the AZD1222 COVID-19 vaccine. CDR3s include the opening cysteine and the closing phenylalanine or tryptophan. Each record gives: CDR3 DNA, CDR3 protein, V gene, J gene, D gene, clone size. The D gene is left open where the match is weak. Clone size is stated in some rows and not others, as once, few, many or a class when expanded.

CDR3 DNA: TGCGCCAGCAGCTTAAGGCTAGCGGGAGGTTCTCAGTTCTTC
CDR3 protein: CASSLRLAGGSQFF
V gene: TRBV5-1
J gene: TRBJ2-1
D gene: TRBD2
clone size: medium-sized

CDR3 DNA: TGTGCCAGCAGCGTAACCGGGACACGAAATCAGCCCCAGCATTTT
CDR3 protein: CASSVTGTRNQPQHF
V gene: TRBV9
J gene: TRBJ1-5
D gene: NA
clone size: once

CDR3 DNA: TGTGCCTGGAGTGTACAGGTCTCTGGAAACACCATATATTTT
CDR3 protein: CAWSVQVSGNTIYF
V gene: TRBV30
J gene: TRBJ1-3
D gene: NA
clone size: NA

CDR3 DNA: TGTGCCAGCAGGAACACAGGGCGGATGAACACTGAAGCTTTCTTT
CDR3 protein: CASRNTGRMNTEAFF
V gene: TRBV2
J gene: TRBJ1-1
D gene: NA
clone size: NA

CDR3 DNA: TGTGCCAGCAGCCGGACAGGGTACACTGAAGCTTTCTTT
CDR3 protein: CASSRTGYTEAFF
V gene: TRBV6-2/TRBV6-3
J gene: TRBJ1-1
D gene: TRBD1
clone size: NA

CDR3 DNA: TGCGCCAGCAGCTTGCCTACAGGGGCCCGAGAGACCCAGTACTTC
CDR3 protein: CASSLPTGARETQYF
V gene: TRBV5-1
J gene: TRBJ2-5
D gene: TRBD1
clone size: NA

CDR3 DNA: TGCGCCAGCAGCTTGGTGGCGGGAGGGACAGATACGCAGTATTTT
CDR3 protein: CASSLVAGGTDTQYF
V gene: TRBV5-1
J gene: TRBJ2-3
D gene: TRBD2
clone size: NA

CDR3 DNA: TGCGCCAGCAGCCAAGGACTAGCGGGGAGCTCCTACAATGAGCAGTTCTTC
CDR3 protein: CASSQGLAGSSYNEQFF
V gene: TRBV4-1
J gene: TRBJ2-1
D gene: TRBD2
clone size: NA

CDR3 DNA: TGTGCCAGTAGTTCCCTAGCGGGGCCTTGGGAGCAGTACTTC
CDR3 protein: CASSSLAGPWEQYF
V gene: TRBV19
J gene: TRBJ2-7
D gene: TRBD2
clone size: NA

CDR3 DNA: TGTGCCAGCAGCTTAATTCTAGCGGATAACACTGAAGCTTTCTTT
CDR3 protein: CASSLILADNTEAFF
V gene: TRBV13
J gene: TRBJ1-1
D gene: NA
clone size: NA

CDR3 DNA: TGTGCCAGCAGCCCGGAAGTCTCCCGAGGGCAGATCCTCTCCTACGAGCAGTACTTC
CDR3 protein: CASSPEVSRGQILSYEQYF
V gene: TRBV11-2
J gene: TRBJ2-7
D gene: NA
clone size: NA

CDR3 DNA: TGTGCCTGGAGTGAAGGAGGCTACACCTTC
CDR3 protein: CAWSEGGYTF
V gene: TRBV30
J gene: TRBJ1-2
D gene: NA
clone size: few

CDR3 DNA: TGTGCCAGCCGGGGGCCTTTCAATCAGCCCCAGCATTTT
CDR3 protein: CASRGPFNQPQHF
V gene: TRBV6-5
J gene: TRBJ1-5
D gene: NA
clone size: NA

CDR3 DNA: TGTGCCAGCAGCTTTAGGGATCCCCGCTCCTACAATGAGCAGTTCTTC
CDR3 protein: CASSFRDPRSYNEQFF
V gene: TRBV7-2
J gene: TRBJ2-1
D gene: NA
clone size: NA

CDR3 DNA: TGTGCCAGTGTAACTAGCGGGAGGGCCCTCCTAAATGAGCAGTTCTTC
CDR3 protein: CASVTSGRALLNEQFF
V gene: TRBV28
J gene: TRBJ2-1
D gene: TRBD2
clone size: NA

CDR3 DNA: TGTGCCAGCTCACCAAGCTACTCTAATGCTGAAGCTTTCTTT
CDR3 protein: CASSPSYSNAEAFF
V gene: TRBV18
J gene: TRBJ1-1
D gene: NA
clone size: NA

CDR3 DNA: TGTGCCAGCAGTCTGACAAACTACGAGCAGTACTTC
CDR3 protein: CASSLTNYEQYF
V gene: TRBV28
J gene: TRBJ2-7
D gene: NA
clone size: once

CDR3 DNA: TGTGCCTGGAGTCACCGGGGTACCTATAGCAATCAGCCCCAGCATTTT
CDR3 protein: CAWSHRGTYSNQPQHF
V gene: TRBV30
J gene: TRBJ1-5
D gene: NA
clone size: NA

CDR3 DNA: TGTGCCAGCAGCTTCGTAACCGGGGAGCTGTTTTTT
CDR3 protein: CASSFVTGELFF
V gene: TRBV7-2
J gene: TRBJ2-2
D gene: NA
clone size: NA

CDR3 DNA: TGTGCCTGGAGTGGGTTTGATAGCAATCAGCCCCAGCATTTT
CDR3 protein: CAWSGFDSNQPQHF
V gene: TRBV30
J gene: TRBJ1-5
D gene: NA
clone size: NA

CDR3 DNA: TGTGCCAGCAGCTACGAGAGAAAGAACACTGAAGCTTTCTTT
CDR3 protein: CASSYERKNTEAFF
V gene: TRBV11-2
J gene: TRBJ1-1
D gene: NA
clone size: NA

CDR3 DNA: TGTGCCAGCACCCAAGGGTCGTTAGGAAAACTGTTTTTT
CDR3 protein: CASTQGSLGKLFF
V gene: TRBV3-1/TRBV3-2
J gene: TRBJ1-4
D gene: NA
clone size: NA

CDR3 DNA: TGTGCCAGCAGTCGGGAGGTGCAGTTCTTC
CDR3 protein: CASSREVQFF
V gene: TRBV12-3/TRBV12-4
J gene: TRBJ2-1
D gene: TRBD2
clone size: NA

CDR3 DNA: TGCGCCAGCAGTGAGTCGGGACGACCTAACAATGAGCAGTTCTTC
CDR3 protein: CASSESGRPNNEQFF
V gene: TRBV10-1
J gene: TRBJ2-1
D gene: NA
clone size: NA

CDR3 DNA: TGTGCCAGCAGTCCCCTGGCTGGGTACGAGCAGTACTTC
CDR3 protein: CASSPLAGYEQYF
V gene: TRBV27
J gene: TRBJ2-7
D gene: NA
clone size: NA

CDR3 DNA: TGTGCCAGCAGCCTAGGGCTAGCGGGGGCCTCAGATACGCAGTATTTT
CDR3 protein: CASSLGLAGASDTQYF
V gene: TRBV7-9
J gene: TRBJ2-3
D gene: TRBD2
clone size: NA

CDR3 DNA: TGTGCCAGCAGCCAGGGCTATGGCTACACCTTC
CDR3 protein: CASSQGYGYTF
V gene: TRBV3-1/TRBV3-2
J gene: TRBJ1-2
D gene: NA
clone size: NA

CDR3 DNA: TGTGCCAGCTCACCCGCGGACACCCGCAATCAGCCCCAGCATTTT
CDR3 protein: CASSPADTRNQPQHF
V gene: TRBV18
J gene: TRBJ1-5
D gene: NA
clone size: NA

CDR3 DNA: TGTGCCAGCAGCATTGGTTTTGAAGCTTTCTTT
CDR3 protein: CASSIGFEAFF
V gene: TRBV28
J gene: TRBJ1-1
D gene: NA
clone size: NA